These 21 T cell receptor beta chains were all obtained from the same sample, sequenced in a study of T cell responses to AZD1222 COVID-19 vaccine. TCRdb's copy holds only in-frame clones and misses some; the assay was immunoSEQ multiplex PCR. The sample yields about 140,000 clones, approximately 90% seen once. Sequences were derived from peripheral blood, sampled 28 days after the second AZD1222 dose. These receptors all come from an adult who received the AZD1222 COVID-19 vaccine.

As regards this clone: One end of the junction is discordant with germline, which a read error may explain. The chain recombines TRBV3-1 (or the pseudogene TRBV3-2) with TRBJ2-7; TRBD2 matches at 7 bases. CDR3 size: 14 residues. Germline V CDR1 and CDR2: LGHDT, YNNKEL (reference sequence). CDR3 protein: CASRQAGTTYEQYF. In DNA form, the CDR3 reads TGTGCCAGCAGGCAAGCGGGAACAACCTACGAGCAGTACTTC.

V is TRBV7-9 and J is TRBJ2-7; D might be TRBD1 (5 bases). CDR1 and CDR2 from the germline V gene are SEHNR and FQNEAQ (reference sequence). V was trimmed by 5 bases and J by 2 bases, leaving 13 bases between them. This CDR3 spans 14 amino acids. This CDR3 is CASSHSQGTYEQYF. Written as DNA, the CDR3 is TGTGCCAGCAGCCACTCCCAGGGTACCTACGAGCAGTACTTC.

The V call is TRBV11-2, the J call TRBJ2-3; TRBD1 agrees at 10 bases. Germline trimming cut 3 bases from V and 1 base from J; bases unmatched to any gene: 4. The CDR3 has 16 amino acids. Per the germline V gene, CDR1 is SGHAT and CDR2 is FQNNGV. The CDR3 sequence: CASSFRTGGGTDTQYF. The CDR3, as DNA: TGTGCCAGCAGCTTCCGGACAGGGGGTGGCACAGATACGCAGTATTTT.

The chain combines TRBV4-2 with TRBJ1-6; D is undetermined. The CDR3 extends over 18 amino acids. V was cut by 0 bases and J by 11 bases, with 23 bases left in between. Germline V lookup: CDR1 LGHNA, CDR2 YNFKEQ. The CDR3 protein is CASSQDLAGPVDSPPLHF. In DNA form, the CDR3 reads TGTGCCAGCAGCCAAGATCTGGCCGGTCCTGTCGATAGCCCACCCCTCCACTTT.

The chain recombines TRBV9 with TRBJ2-1, with D possibly being TRBD1 or TRBD2 (6 bases each). V was clipped by 6 bases and J by 8 bases, with 18 bases between them. Germline CDR1 is SGDLS and CDR2 is YYNGEE. The CDR3 loop spans 14 amino acids. Here the CDR3 DNA reads TGTGCCAGCACCAGGGGCGGTGGGGGGCATGAGCAGTTCTTC. Amino acids: CASTRGGGGHEQFF. Using reference TRBV9 and TRBJ2-1 for the parts outside the CDR3, the full variable domain is DSGVTQTPKHLITATGQRVTLRCSPRSGDLSVYWYQQSLDQGLQFLIQYYNGEERAKGNILERFSAQQFPDLHSELNLSSLELGDSALYFCASTRGGGGHEQFFGPGTRLTVL.

The J gene is TRBJ2-7, the V gene TRBV7-2; D uncertain. The CDR3 totals 15 residues. The germline V gene has CDR1 SGHTA and CDR2 FQGNSA. The V end lost 1 base, the J end lost 3 bases, and 13 bases lay between the germline ends. Here the CDR3 DNA reads TGTGCCAGCAGCTTAGACTCAACAGTGAGCTACGAGCAGTACTTC. Protein product: CASSLDSTVSYEQYF.

The CDR3 DNA is TGTGCCAGTAGTTCAGAGACAGCCCTTAATGAAAAACTGTTTTTT. It yields the protein CASSSETALNEKLFF. The chain combines TRBV19 with TRBJ1-4, with D maybe TRBD1 (5 bases). The CDR3 is 15 residues long. The germline CDR1 and CDR2 sequences are LNHDA and SQIVND (reference sequence). The V gene lost 5 bases and the J gene lost 4 bases, with 14 bases spanning the gap.

CDR3 coding DNA: TGTGCCAGCAGCTCGGCGGGGACAGCGAACACTGAAGCTTTCTTT. Translated: CASSSAGTANTEAFF. The V gene is TRBV5-4, the J gene TRBJ1-1, with TRBD1 matching 7 bases. Germline V gene data show CDR1 as SGHNT and CDR2 as YYREEE (reference sequence). V lost 3 bases, J lost 1 base, and 6 bases stayed unmatched. The CDR3 runs to 15 residues. The complete variable domain, with remaining parts taken from reference TRBV5-4 and TRBJ1-1, reads ETGVTQSPTHLIKTRGQQVTLRCSSQSGHNTVSWYQQALGQGPQFIFQYYREEENGRGNFPPRFSGLQFPNYSSELNVNALELDDSALYLCASSSAGTANTEAFFGQGTRLTVV.

The chain is built from TRBV3-1 (or the pseudogene TRBV3-2) and TRBJ2-5, with D possibly being TRBD2 (5 bases). The V gene's germline CDR1 is LGHDT and CDR2 YNNKEL (reference sequence). CDR3 length: 16 residues. Trimming took off 0 bases at V and 3 bases at J, with 14 bases between the two ends. CDR3 sequence: CASSQEIRGAEETQYF. The CDR3 DNA reads TGTGCCAGCAGCCAAGAAATCCGTGGAGCGGAAGAGACCCAGTACTTC.

The gene calls are TRBV7-3 and TRBJ1-2; D unresolved. Trimming stripped 2 bases from V and 8 bases from J, with 18 bases between. Looked up from germline, CDR1 is SGHTA and CDR2 is FQGTGA. The CDR3 extends over 15 amino acids. The CDR3 bases are TGTGCCAGCAGCTTAGAGGGTTCAAACTTGAGCGGCTACACCTTC. Translating gives CASSLEGSNLSGYTF.

The chain couples TRBV11-2 to TRBJ2-1; D is unresolved. CDR3 length: 16 residues. In germline, CDR1 is SGHAT, CDR2 FQNNGV. V was cut by 1 base and J by 0 bases, with 10 bases left in between. The CDR3 nucleotides are TGTGCCAGCAGCTTAGGGGTCGGAAGCTCCTACAATGAGCAGTTCTTC. It encodes CASSLGVGSSYNEQFF.

The chain combines TRBV28 with TRBJ2-1; 8 positions agree with TRBD2. Germline V gives CDR1 MDHEN, CDR2 SYDVKM. The CDR3 covers 16 residues. V was pared by 3 bases and J by 8 bases, with 12 bases of the junction left unmatched. CDR3 residues: CASSFPFSGIVHEQFF. The CDR3 DNA reads as TGTGCCAGCAGTTTCCCATTTAGCGGGATCGTCCATGAGCAGTTCTTC.

This chain joins TRBV19 and TRBJ1-2; D uncertain. Germline CDR1 LNHDA, CDR2 SQIVND (reference sequence). Trimming pared 1 base from V and 0 bases from J, leaving 9 bases between. The CDR3 consists of 15 residues. CDR3 in DNA: TGTGCCAGTAGTATAGCTACAGAAGCTAACTATGGCTACACCTTC. Encoded protein: CASSIATEANYGYTF.

The J gene is TRBJ2-1, the V gene TRBV6-5; tentative D call: TRBD1 (5 bases). Trimming cost V 8 bases and J 0 bases, with 8 bases left between them. CDR1 and CDR2 (germline): MNHEY, SVGAGI. The CDR3 consists of 13 residues. For the CDR3, the DNA is TGTGCCAGCCAGGGATTCTCCTACAATGAGCAGTTCTTC. Translating gives CASQGFSYNEQFF.

The chain is built from TRBV6-6 and TRBJ1-5, with D tentatively TRBD1 (6 bases). Trimming removed 6 bases from V and 7 bases from J, with 13 bases in between. The V gene's germline CDR1 is MNHNY and CDR2 SVGAGI (reference sequence). The CDR3 runs to 13 residues. As DNA, the CDR3 is TGTGCCAGCAGCCCTCAGGGGCAACAGCCCCAGCATTTT. The encoded protein is CASSPQGQQPQHF.

The rearrangement uses TRBV18 and TRBJ1-6; D unclear. Germline V gives CDR1 KGHSH, CDR2 LQKENI. Trimming left V 3 bases short and J 0 bases short, with 9 bases between. The CDR3 totals 16 residues. The CDR3 reads CASSPSMGSYNSPLHF. The CDR3 DNA sequence: TGTGCCAGCTCACCCTCGATGGGCTCCTATAATTCACCCCTCCACTTT.

The rearrangement uses TRBV9 and TRBJ1-3; TRBD1 matches 10 bases. V trimming: 3 bases; J trimming: 0 bases; junction bases outside the gene matches: 9. The CDR3 totals 18 residues. The germline gives CDR1 SGDLS, CDR2 YYNGEE. The CDR3: CASSGRDRGPLSGNTIYF. The CDR3, as DNA: TGTGCCAGCAGCGGCCGGGACAGGGGACCCCTCTCTGGAAACACCATATATTTT.

Details on this clone: At the DNA level, this CDR3 is encoded by other sequences in the same sample as well. This chain links TRBV12-3 or TRBV12-4 with TRBJ1-5, with no clear D. Between the trimmed V and J ends, which lost 6 bases and 6 bases, there was a span of 9 bases. The CDR3 length is 12 residues. CDR3 sequence (DNA): TGTGCCAGCAGCTTCGGCGGTCAGCCCCAGCATTTT. As protein: CASSFGGQPQHF.

The rearrangement joins TRBV24-1 to TRBJ2-1; TRBD2 aligns across 13 bases. After removal of 5 bases from V and 2 bases from J, the junction contained 2 bases not matched to a gene. The germline V gene encodes CDR1 KGHDR and CDR2 SFDVKD. There are 16 residues in the CDR3. The chain's CDR3 is CATSATSGRAYNEQFF. For the CDR3, the DNA is TGTGCCACCAGTGCAACTAGCGGGAGGGCCTACAATGAGCAGTTCTTC.

The gene calls are TRBV12-3 or TRBV12-4 and TRBJ1-5; a weak D match, TRBD1 (5 bases). The CDR3 runs to 12 residues. V lost 7 bases and J 8 bases, leaving 12 bases between the germline ends. CDR3 region: CASTLLGEPQHF. The CDR3 region has the DNA TGTGCCAGCACCTTACTAGGGGAGCCCCAGCATTTT.

The count of this clone is one. V usage is TRBV25-1 and J usage is TRBJ2-4; tentatively, D is TRBD1 (5 bases). Germline CDR1 and CDR2: MGHDK and SYGVNS. Trimming removed 3 bases from V and 0 bases from J, with 9 bases in between. The CDR3 consists of 15 residues. As DNA, the CDR3 is TGTGCCAGCAGTGATAAACAGGTAGCCAAAAACATTCAGTACTTC. It codes for CASSDKQVAKNIQYF.